The 20 T cell receptor beta chains below come from one sample, sequenced in a study of T-cell memory formation after mild COVID-19. TCRdb reprocessed the 5' RACE reads via MiXCR and lists one record per CDR3 protein. This table has 350,000 to 500,000 distinct CDR3 sequences, under 25% appearing once. What was sequenced was PBMCs or a T cell subset sorted from them (not recorded which). The source of these receptors is an adult woman who had mild COVID-19 (a few samples of this study predate the infection). Cell type and time point are not known.

This rearrangement joins TRBV7-9 to TRBJ2-1; possibly TRBD1 for D (6 bases). The germline V and J ends were trimmed by 5 bases and 5 bases, with 19 bases remaining between them. Per germline, CDR1 SEHNR and CDR2 FQNEAQ (reference sequence). This CDR3 comprises 16 residues. The CDR3 DNA is TGTGCCAGCAGCCCGCGTTTGGACAGCCTAAACAATGAGCAGTTCTTC. Residues: CASSPRLDSLNNEQFF.

This sequence joins TRBV5-5 and TRBJ2-5; maybe TRBD1 (6 bases). Germline V gives CDR1 SGHKS, CDR2 YYEKEE (reference sequence). The CDR3 loop spans 14 amino acids. Trimming stripped 5 bases from V and 4 bases from J, with 15 bases between. CDR3 region: CASRYGDRLETQYF. The DNA of the CDR3 is TGTGCCAGCAGATACGGCGACAGGTTAGAGACCCAGTACTTC.

Only a few counts were recorded for this clonotype. This chain connects TRBV15 to TRBJ2-1, with a weak D call TRBD2 (6 bases). Trimming took off 5 bases at V and 5 bases at J, with 19 bases between the two ends. The V gene's germline CDR1 is LNHNV and CDR2 YYDKDF (reference sequence). CDR3 length: 16 residues. CDR3 sequence (DNA): TGTGCCACCAGCGGGTATGCTAGTAGCGGAAACAATGAGCAGTTCTTC. Encoded protein: CATSGYASSGNNEQFF.

This clonotype showed up just once. This chain joins TRBV5-1 and TRBJ2-3; D not certain. The V end lost 3 bases, the J end lost 0 bases, and 11 bases lay between the germline ends. This CDR3 region has 15 residues. Germline V gene sequence: CDR1 SGHRS, CDR2 YFSETQ. DNA for the CDR3: TGCGCCAGCAGCTCGAGCCAGTACAGCACAGATACGCAGTATTTT. Translation gives CASSSSQYSTDTQYF.

This clonotype was counted between two and nine times. The chain links TRBV6-2 or TRBV6-3 to TRBJ2-1, with 7 bases identical to TRBD1. Looked up from germline, CDR1 is MNHEY and CDR2 is SVGEGT. V lost 10 bases and J lost 15; bases outside the gene matches: 12. The CDR3 contains 11 residues. CDR3 loop: CATRLAGTAFF. The CDR3 coding sequence is TGTGCCACCCGTCTGGCCGGGACAGCGTTCTTC.

The rearrangement links TRBV27 to TRBJ2-1; D ambiguous. CDR1 and CDR2 (germline): MNHEY, SMNVEV (reference sequence). The CDR3 runs to 13 residues. V lost 3 bases to trimming and J lost 8 bases, with 11 bases between them. CDR3 bases: TGTGCCAGCAGTTTTACAGTTCAGTATGAGCAGTTCTTC. Its protein product is CASSFTVQYEQFF.

V usage is TRBV7-2 and J usage is TRBJ2-3, with 7 positions matching TRBD2. Trimming at V came to 5 bases and at J to 5 bases, leaving 7 bases not matched to a gene. Germline CDR1 is SGHTA and CDR2 is FQGNSA. The CDR3 has 14 amino acids. The CDR3 bases are TGTGCCAGCAGCAGAGGACTAGACGTAGATACGCAGTATTTT. Its protein product is CASSRGLDVDTQYF.

This clonotype was found a few times. V is TRBV7-9 and J is TRBJ2-7; weak D call: TRBD1 (5 bases). Germline CDR1 SEHNR, CDR2 FQNEAQ (reference sequence). The CDR3 has 14 residues. V lost 2 bases to trimming and J lost 3 bases, with 11 bases between them. The CDR3 is CASSLPQGNYEQYF. The CDR3, as DNA: TGTGCCAGCAGCTTACCCCAGGGAAACTACGAGCAGTACTTC.

This clonotype was recorded a few times. This CDR3 is CASSELAVTSTDTQYF. CDR3 nucleotides: TGTGCCAGCAGTGAACTGGCGGTAACTAGCACAGATACGCAGTATTTT. The J gene is TRBJ2-3, the V gene TRBV2, with D hard to call. Trimming stripped 2 bases from V and 0 bases from J, with 12 bases between. From germline, CDR1 is SNHLY and CDR2 FYNNEI. This CDR3 is built from 16 residues.

This sequence joins TRBV27 and TRBJ2-3, with 7 bases identical to TRBD1. The germline gives CDR1 MNHEY, CDR2 SMNVEV (reference sequence). J gave up 2 bases and V 6 bases, and 5 bases lay outside the gene matches. This CDR3 is 14 amino acids long. DNA for the CDR3: TGTGCCAGCAGGACAGGGCTACCCACAGATACGCAGTATTTT. Protein sequence: CASRTGLPTDTQYF.

This chain uses TRBV7-9 with TRBJ2-7; a possible D gene is TRBD1 (7 bases). V dropped 5 bases and J dropped 4 bases, with 27 bases sitting between them. The germline V gene has CDR1 SEHNR and CDR2 FQNEAQ (reference sequence). The CDR3 has 18 residues. CDR3 protein: CASSTSQPRDSILYEQYF. CDR3 DNA sequence: TGTGCCAGCAGCACTAGCCAACCCCGGGACAGTATCTTGTACGAGCAGTACTTC.

The gene calls are TRBV3-1 and TRBJ2-3; the D is unclear. Germline V lookup: CDR1 LGHDT, CDR2 YNNKEL (reference sequence). CDR3 size: 13 residues. V lost 4 bases and J 3 bases, leaving 8 bases between the germline ends. Here the CDR3 reads CASSRSRTDTQYF. The CDR3 DNA sequence: TGTGCCAGCAGCCGTTCCCGAACAGATACGCAGTATTTT.

This clonotype has just a few counts. The chain employs TRBV12-3 or TRBV12-4 and TRBJ2-6; 8 bases are a match to TRBD2. The V and J ends lost 3 bases and 0 bases, in that order; junction bases with no gene match: 4. The length of the CDR3 is 17 residues. In DNA form, the CDR3 reads TGTGCCAGCAGTTTTCCTAGCGGGTACTCTGGGGCCAACGTCCTGACTTTC. It specifies CASSFPSGYSGANVLTF.

The V and J genes are TRBV29-1 and TRBJ1-1, with D maybe TRBD1 (5 bases). V lost 4 bases and J 6 bases, leaving 18 bases between the germline ends. CDR3 length: 14 residues. The germline gives CDR1 SQVTM, CDR2 ANQGSEA. CDR3 sequence (DNA): TGCAGCGTTGTAGGGGAGGGGACTTGGGCTGAAGCTTTCTTT. Its protein is CSVVGEGTWAEAFF.

The V gene is TRBV27, the J gene TRBJ2-1; TRBD2 agrees at 13 bases. The CDR3 spans 17 residues. V shed 6 bases and J 5 bases; nucleotides not matched to a gene: 10. Germline V gives CDR1 MNHEY, CDR2 SMNVEV (reference sequence). CDR3 region: CASSRQGLAGRHNEQFF. DNA of the CDR3: TGTGCCAGCAGCCGACAGGGACTAGCGGGAAGGCACAATGAGCAGTTCTTC.

The chain employs TRBV7-3 and TRBJ1-1; TRBD1 might be the D (6 bases). The length of the CDR3 is 12 residues. V was shortened by 3 bases and J by 6 bases, with 8 bases between the two germline ends. Germline V lookup: CDR1 SGHTA, CDR2 FQGTGA. CDR3: CASSFDRSEAFF. DNA of the CDR3: TGTGCCAGCAGCTTTGACAGGTCTGAAGCTTTCTTT.

The rearrangement links TRBV19 to TRBJ2-2, with unresolved D. The CDR3 is 17 residues long. Per germline, CDR1 LNHDA and CDR2 SQIVND (reference sequence). Trimming left V 0 bases short and J 3 bases short, with 14 bases between. CDR3 in amino acids: CASSIEVVGFDTGELFF. Written as DNA, the CDR3 is TGTGCCAGTAGTATAGAAGTTGTTGGTTTCGACACCGGGGAGCTGTTTTTT.

This clonotype was counted between two and nine times. V is TRBV15 and J is TRBJ2-1; 8 bases agree with TRBD2. The germline V gene has CDR1 LNHNV and CDR2 YYDKDF (reference sequence). The CDR3 runs to 13 residues. The V and J ends lost 6 bases and 8 bases, in that order; junction bases with no gene match: 6. CDR3 in amino acids: CATRHPGGDEQFF. CDR3 coding DNA: TGTGCCACCAGACATCCGGGAGGGGATGAGCAGTTCTTC.

This clonotype turned up a few times. This chain uses TRBV7-9 with TRBJ2-1, with D uncertain. Germline V gene lookup returns CDR1 SEHNR and CDR2 FQNEAQ (reference sequence). The CDR3 length is 14 residues. V lost 5 bases, J lost 8 bases, and 16 bases lay in between. CDR3: CASSHQVGVDEQFF. The CDR3 bases are TGTGCCAGCAGCCATCAGGTCGGCGTTGATGAGCAGTTCTTC.

This clonotype was recorded a few times. The V and J genes are TRBV3-1 and TRBJ2-7; TRBD2 is a possible D gene (6 bases). The ends were cut back, 3 bases at V and 4 bases at J, with 10 bases in the middle. CDR3 size: 13 residues. Germline CDR1 is LGHDT and CDR2 is YNNKEL (reference sequence). Here the CDR3 DNA reads TGTGCCAGCAGCCACCCGGGGACTTACGAGCAGTACTTC. Translating it yields CASSHPGTYEQYF.